The 14 T cell receptor beta chains below come from one sample, sequenced in a study of shared clonotypes between healthy human individuals. Selected positively for CCR7 and CD45RO-negative, naive CD8 cells excluded terminally differentiated effector memory CD45RA+ cells. The assay was immunoSEQ multiplex PCR, and TCRdb's table has in-frame clones only and misses some. The table lists about 2.1 million clones, around 95% of them singletons, with about 1.7% in the top ten. The sample comprised naive CD8+ T cells from PBMCs. Source of these receptors: a man between 18 and 35 years old in good health. Some clones in this sample may be carry-over from other donors' samples.

The count of this clone is one. This CDR3 is also generated by other DNA sequences in the sample. The chain employs TRBV5-6 and TRBJ2-1, with 7 bases identical to TRBD2. The length of the CDR3 is 14 residues. Germline CDR1 reads SGHDT; CDR2 reads YYEEEE. V shed 0 bases, J shed 7 bases, and the junction held 4 bases outside the gene matches. The CDR3 is CASSLGLAVNEQFF. The DNA for the CDR3 is TGTGCCAGCAGCTTGGGTCTAGCGGTTAATGAGCAGTTCTTC.

A single count supports this clone. The V and J genes are TRBV28 and TRBJ2-7; 7 positions match TRBD1. Looked up from germline, CDR1 is MDHEN and CDR2 is SYDVKM. V trimming: 6 bases; J trimming: 4 bases; junction bases outside the gene matches: 12. The CDR3 is 15 amino acids. The CDR3 region has the DNA TGTGCCAGCAGAGGCGAGGGGGCATCGGCTTACGAGCAGTACTTC. Protein product: CASRGEGASAYEQYF. The whole variable domain, filled in from reference TRBV28 and TRBJ2-7, reads DVKVTQSSRYLVKRTGEKVFLECVQDMDHENMFWYRQDPGLGLRLIYFSYDVKMKEKGDIPEGYSVSREKKERFSLILESASTNQTSMYLCASRGEGASAYEQYFGPGTRLTVT.

V is TRBV10-3 and J is TRBJ2-5, with TRBD2 as a possible D gene (5 bases). Trimming shortened V by 4 bases and J by 3 bases, and 12 bases separated the two germline ends. Germline V CDR1 and CDR2: ENHRY, SYGVKD. The CDR3 length is 14 residues. The CDR3, as DNA: TGTGCCATCAGTGGGGTGGAGGAAGAAGAGACCCAGTACTTC. Translating gives CAISGVEEEETQYF.

CDR3 sequence (DNA): TGTGCCAGCAGTGAAGAACTAGCCCAATACAATGAGCAGTTCTTC. Translation gives CASSEELAQYNEQFF. V and J are TRBV2 and TRBJ2-1; D might be TRBD2 (6 bases). This CDR3 contains 15 residues. CDR1 SNHLY and CDR2 FYNNEI come from the germline V gene. V was clipped by 1 base and J by 4 bases, with 11 bases between them.

V is TRBV5-1 and J is TRBJ2-7; D is perhaps TRBD1 or TRBD2 (5 bases each). V was shortened by 7 bases and J by 0 bases, with 8 bases between the two germline ends. Germline lookup yields CDR1 SGHRS and CDR2 YFSETQ. The CDR3 has 12 residues. The CDR3 bases are TGCGCCAGCCGGGACGACTCCTACGAGCAGTACTTC. It translates to CASRDDSYEQYF.

V and J are TRBV2 and TRBJ1-4; tentative D call: TRBD1 (6 bases). Germline V lookup: CDR1 SNHLY, CDR2 FYNNEI. Trimming took off 6 bases at V and 4 bases at J, with 18 bases between the two ends. The CDR3 runs to 16 residues. The CDR3 nucleotides read TGTGCCAGCAGCATGCTCAGGGGTGGAGGTAATGAAAAACTGTTTTTT. Protein: CASSMLRGGGNEKLFF. Based on the CDR3 plus reference TRBV2 and TRBJ1-4, the full variable domain is EPEVTQTPSHQVTQMGQEVILRCVPISNHLYFYWYRQILGQKVEFLVSFYNNEISEKSEIFDDQFSVERPDGSNFTLKIRSTKLEDSAMYFCASSMLRGGGNEKLFFGSGTQLSVL.

This clone was recorded only once. J is TRBJ2-7 and V is TRBV29-1; 12 bases align to TRBD1. With 4 bases clipped from V and 7 bases from J, the junction kept 8 bases outside the gene matches. CDR1 SQVTM and CDR2 ANQGSEA come from the germline V gene. The length of the CDR3 is 14 residues. The CDR3 is CSVVMGQGASEQYF. The CDR3 DNA follows: TGCAGCGTTGTCATGGGACAGGGGGCGAGTGAGCAGTACTTC.

In this sample, this clone turned up once. The gene calls are TRBV10-3 and TRBJ1-1, with D uncertain. This CDR3 comprises 11 residues. Trimming shortened V by 6 bases and J by 10 bases, and 12 bases separated the two germline ends. Germline loops: CDR1 ENHRY, CDR2 SYGVKD. The CDR3 is CAIREGSAAFF. The CDR3 DNA sequence: TGTGCCATCAGGGAGGGTTCGGCAGCTTTCTTT.

The V call is TRBV6-6, the J call TRBJ2-1, with no clear D. The germline V gene has CDR1 MNHNY and CDR2 SVGAGI (reference sequence). This CDR3 is 12 amino acids long. Trimming took 4 bases from V and 9 from J, leaving 10 bases between them. CDR3 protein: CASSSASREQFF. In nucleotides, the CDR3 is TGTGCCAGCAGTTCCGCCTCCCGTGAGCAGTTCTTC.

This clone appeared a single time. Other DNA sequences in this specimen translate into the identical CDR3. The chain uses TRBV28 and TRBJ2-7, with a tentative D call TRBD2 (6 bases). The CDR3 has 14 amino acids. V lost 8 bases to trimming and J lost 0 bases, with 14 bases between them. Per the germline V gene, CDR1 is MDHEN and CDR2 is SYDVKM. The CDR3 bases are TGTGCCAGCGCCGGGGCTAGCGCCTCCTACGAGCAGTACTTC. Its protein product is CASAGASASYEQYF.

J is TRBJ2-7 and V is TRBV7-9; D may be TRBD1 (6 bases). Trimming stripped 0 bases from V and 3 bases from J, with 9 bases between. CDR3 length equals 14 residues. Per germline, CDR1 SEHNR and CDR2 FQNEAQ (reference sequence). The CDR3 sequence: CASSLARTDYEQYF. CDR3 nucleotide sequence: TGTGCCAGCAGCTTAGCCCGGACAGACTACGAGCAGTACTTC.

This chain joins TRBV19 and TRBJ2-1, with 9 bases identical to TRBD2. Germline CDR1 is LNHDA and CDR2 is SQIVND (reference sequence). This CDR3 is built from 13 residues. V was pared by 7 bases and J by 6 bases, with 4 bases of the junction left unmatched. The CDR3 is CASTSGKVNEQFF. CDR3 bases: TGTGCCAGTACTAGCGGGAAGGTCAATGAGCAGTTCTTC.

Concerning this clone: The sample carries other DNA sequences with the same CDR3. The rearrangement uses TRBV7-9 and TRBJ2-1, with TRBD2 identical over 9 bases. Per the germline V gene, CDR1 is SEHNR and CDR2 is FQNEAQ (reference sequence). Losses at the gene ends were 2 bases for V and 4 bases for J; bases not matched to a gene: 3. CDR3 length: 15 amino acids. CDR3 region: CASSLLAGVYNEQFF. The CDR3 nucleotides read TGTGCCAGCAGCTTATTAGCGGGAGTGTACAATGAGCAGTTCTTC.

In regard to this clone: This sample includes further DNA sequences coding for the same CDR3. The rearrangement joins TRBV4-3 to TRBJ2-7; 7 nucleotides align to TRBD1. The trim removed 2 bases at V and 3 bases at J, leaving 4 bases unmatched. This CDR3 region has 14 residues. Looked up from germline, CDR1 is LGHNA and CDR2 is YSLEER. The DNA of the CDR3 is TGCGCCAGCAGCCAAAGGGACAGAGGCTACGAGCAGTACTTC. This encodes CASSQRDRGYEQYF.